This TCR beta chain was captured by sequencing in a study of blood T cell repertoires in COVID-19. Study-wide context: PBMCs, B-cell-depleted T cells, or T cells were the source of the cDNA or gDNA that made up the material.

As originally analysed: The authors estimated nucleated cell counts from reference gene primer amplification. Sequencing was performed with immunoSEQ multiplex PCR; in TCRdb, only in-frame clones are kept and a portion is missing. The V and J calls and clone size were taken over from that table, and D and trimming were inferred from the DNA. The sample contains 300,000 to 350,000 clones, roughly 90% of which appear only once. The V and J ends lost 6 bases and 7 bases, in that order; junction bases with no gene match: 7. Per germline, CDR1 MNHEY and CDR2 SVGEGT. The CDR3 has 15 amino acids. V and J are TRBV6-2 or TRBV6-3 and TRBJ1-6; 9 nucleotides match TRBD1. The TCR comes from a young man with COVID-19, enrolled during active disease. Sequencing was performed on peripheral blood. The CDR3 is CASSYTGQGNSPLHF. CDR3 in DNA: TGTGCCAGCAGCTATACCGGACAGGGGAATTCACCCCTCCACTTT.